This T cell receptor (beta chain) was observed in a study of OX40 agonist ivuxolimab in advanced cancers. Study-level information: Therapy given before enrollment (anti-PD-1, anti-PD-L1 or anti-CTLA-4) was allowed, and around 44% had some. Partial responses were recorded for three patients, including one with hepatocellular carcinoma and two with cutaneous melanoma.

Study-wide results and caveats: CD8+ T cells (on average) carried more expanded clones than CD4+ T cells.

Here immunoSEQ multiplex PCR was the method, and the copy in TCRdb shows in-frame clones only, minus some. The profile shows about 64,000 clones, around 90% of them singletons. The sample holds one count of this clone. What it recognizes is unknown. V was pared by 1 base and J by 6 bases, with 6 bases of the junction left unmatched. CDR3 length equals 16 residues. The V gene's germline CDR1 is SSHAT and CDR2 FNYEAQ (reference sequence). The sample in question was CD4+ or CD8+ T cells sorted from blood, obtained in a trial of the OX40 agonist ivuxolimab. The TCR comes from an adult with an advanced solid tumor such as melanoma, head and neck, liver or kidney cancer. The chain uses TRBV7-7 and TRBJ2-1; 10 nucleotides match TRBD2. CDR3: CASSLVPAGGINEQFF. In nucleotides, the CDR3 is TGTGCCAGCAGCTTAGTCCCAGCGGGAGGGATCAATGAGCAGTTCTTC.